This entry is about one T cell receptor (beta chain). Its specificity is unknown. The germline gives CDR1 SGHNT, CDR2 YYREEE (reference sequence). The CDR3 has 14 residues. Trimming shortened V by 2 bases and J by 3 bases, and 12 bases separated the two germline ends. These data belong to a study of shared clonotypes between healthy human individuals. Study-wide points: When compared with the clonotypes that were shared by all four sorted-subset donors, the non-shared clonotypes turned out to have lower generation probabilities.

The table came from immunoSEQ multiplex PCR; TCRdb's copy has only in-frame clones and leaves some out. Of 600,000 to 750,000 clones listed, 72% are singletons. The study enrolled healthy HIV-negative adults without recent acute infections or vaccinations as donors. The sample was memory CD4+ T cells sorted from blood. Subset defined: CD45RA-negative fraction. This clonotype was sampled from a woman aged 30 to 39 in good health. The gene calls are TRBV5-4 and TRBJ2-7; D perhaps matches TRBD2 (5 bases). The CDR3 sequence: CASSFQGSIYEQYF. The CDR3 DNA is TGTGCCAGCAGCTTCCAAGGGAGTATCTACGAGCAGTACTTC.